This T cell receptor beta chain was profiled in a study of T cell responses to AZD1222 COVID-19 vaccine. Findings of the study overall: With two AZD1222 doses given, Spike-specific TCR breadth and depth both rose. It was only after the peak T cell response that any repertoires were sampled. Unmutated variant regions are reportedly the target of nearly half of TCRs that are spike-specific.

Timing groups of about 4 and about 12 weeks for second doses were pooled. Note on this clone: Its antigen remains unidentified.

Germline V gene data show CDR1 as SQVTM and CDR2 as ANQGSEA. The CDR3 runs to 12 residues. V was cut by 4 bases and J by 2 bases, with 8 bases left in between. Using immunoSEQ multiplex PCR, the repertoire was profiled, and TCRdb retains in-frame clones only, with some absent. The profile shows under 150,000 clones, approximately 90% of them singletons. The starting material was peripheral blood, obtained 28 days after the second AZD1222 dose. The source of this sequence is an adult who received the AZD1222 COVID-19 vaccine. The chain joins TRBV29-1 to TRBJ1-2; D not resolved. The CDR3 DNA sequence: TGCAGCGTTGGTGGCGAAAACTATGGCTACACCTTC. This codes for CSVGGENYGYTF.